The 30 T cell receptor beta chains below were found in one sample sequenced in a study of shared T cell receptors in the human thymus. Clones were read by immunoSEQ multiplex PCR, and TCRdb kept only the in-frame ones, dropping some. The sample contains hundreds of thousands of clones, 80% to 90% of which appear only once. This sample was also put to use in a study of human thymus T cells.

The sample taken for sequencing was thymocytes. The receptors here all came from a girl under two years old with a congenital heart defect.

DNA for the CDR3: TGCGCCAGCAGCGGAGCAAGGGACAGCCGACACACTGAAGCTTTCTTT. It codes for CASSGARDSRHTEAFF. V gene TRBV5-1 combines with J gene TRBJ1-1; TRBD1 matches 7 bases. CDR1 and CDR2 (germline): SGHRS, YFSETQ. This CDR3 has 16 residues. The J segment lost 3 bases and the V segment lost 4 bases, leaving 12 bases of the junction unmatched.

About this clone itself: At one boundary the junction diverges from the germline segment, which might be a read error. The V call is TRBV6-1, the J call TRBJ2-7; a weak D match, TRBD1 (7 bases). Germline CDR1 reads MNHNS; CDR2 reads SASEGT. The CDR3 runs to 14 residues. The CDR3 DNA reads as TGTGCCAGCAGTGAAGCGCGCCAGGCGGGACAGCACTACTTC. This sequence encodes CASSEARQAGQHYF.

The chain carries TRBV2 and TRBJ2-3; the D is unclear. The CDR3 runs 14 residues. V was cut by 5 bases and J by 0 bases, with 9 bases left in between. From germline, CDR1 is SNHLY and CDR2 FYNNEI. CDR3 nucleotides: TGTGCCAGCAGTCCCCGTACTAGCACAGATACGCAGTATTTT. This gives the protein CASSPRTSTDTQYF.

As DNA, the CDR3 is TGTGCCAGCAGCCCCGGAGCAGGGGGTCACACTGAAGCTTTCTTT. This codes for CASSPGAGGHTEAFF. The chain uses TRBV11-2 and TRBJ1-1, with 7 bases fitting TRBD1. This CDR3 contains 15 residues. Germline lookup yields CDR1 SGHAT and CDR2 FQNNGV. V was pared by 5 bases and J by 3 bases, with 9 bases of the junction left unmatched.

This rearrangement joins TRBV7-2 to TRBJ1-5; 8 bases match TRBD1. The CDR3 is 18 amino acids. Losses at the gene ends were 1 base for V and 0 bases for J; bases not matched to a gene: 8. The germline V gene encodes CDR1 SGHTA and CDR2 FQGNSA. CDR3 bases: TGTGCCAGCAGCTTAGAGACAGGGGAGGGAAATAGCAATCAGCCCCAGCATTTT. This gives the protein CASSLETGEGNSNQPQHF.

The CDR3 spells CASSQDWIRRKNTGELFF. The CDR3 nucleotides are TGTGCCAGCAGCCAAGATTGGATTCGGCGGAAAAACACCGGGGAGCTGTTTTTT. V usage is TRBV14 and J usage is TRBJ2-2; the D is unclear. The CDR3 covers 18 residues. The germline CDR1 and CDR2 sequences are SGHDN and FVKESK. Trimming pared 0 bases from V and 2 bases from J, leaving 16 bases between.

The CDR3 DNA is TGTGCCAGCAGTGCCTCGGGGGGCGGGTACACTGAAGCTTTCTTT. Protein product: CASSASGGGYTEAFF. V gene TRBV28 combines with J gene TRBJ1-1; TRBD1 might be the D (6 bases). Per the germline V gene, CDR1 is MDHEN and CDR2 is SYDVKM. The CDR3 sequence is 15 residues long. With 5 bases removed from V and 3 bases from J, the gap between germline ends came to 16 bases.

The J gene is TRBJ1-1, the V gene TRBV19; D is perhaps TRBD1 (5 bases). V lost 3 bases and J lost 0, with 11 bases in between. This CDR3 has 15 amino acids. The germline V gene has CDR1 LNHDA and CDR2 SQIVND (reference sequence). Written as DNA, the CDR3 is TGTGCCAGTAGTATCGTGACAGCCTTGAACACTGAAGCTTTCTTT. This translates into CASSIVTALNTEAFF.

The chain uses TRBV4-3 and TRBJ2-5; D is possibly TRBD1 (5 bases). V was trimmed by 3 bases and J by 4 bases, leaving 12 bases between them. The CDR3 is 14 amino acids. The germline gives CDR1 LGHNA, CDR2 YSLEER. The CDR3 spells CASSHSDSRETQYF. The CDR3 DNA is TGCGCCAGCAGCCACTCTGACAGTCGAGAGACCCAGTACTTC.

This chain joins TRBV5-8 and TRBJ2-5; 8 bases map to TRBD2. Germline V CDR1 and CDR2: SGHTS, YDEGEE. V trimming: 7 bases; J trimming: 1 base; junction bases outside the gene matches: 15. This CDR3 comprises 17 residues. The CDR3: CASLWPVAGGAQETQYF. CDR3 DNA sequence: TGTGCCAGCCTCTGGCCGGTTGCCGGGGGGGCCCAAGAGACCCAGTACTTC. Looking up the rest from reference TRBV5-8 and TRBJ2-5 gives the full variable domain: EAGVTQSPTHLIKTRGQQATLRCSPISGHTSVYWYQQALGLGLQFLLWYDEGEERNRGNFPPRFSGRQFPNYSSELNVNALELEDSALYLCASLWPVAGGAQETQYFGPGTRLLVL.

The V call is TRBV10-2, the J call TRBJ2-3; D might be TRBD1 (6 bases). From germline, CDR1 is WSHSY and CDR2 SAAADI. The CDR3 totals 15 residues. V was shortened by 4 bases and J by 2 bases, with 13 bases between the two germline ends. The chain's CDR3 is CASSVTGPNTDTQYF. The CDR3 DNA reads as TGCGCCAGCAGTGTGACAGGTCCGAACACAGATACGCAGTATTTT.

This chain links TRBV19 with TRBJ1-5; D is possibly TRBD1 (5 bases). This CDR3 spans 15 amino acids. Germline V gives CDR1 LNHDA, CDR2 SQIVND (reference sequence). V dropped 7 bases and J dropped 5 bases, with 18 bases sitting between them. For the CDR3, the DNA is TGTGCCAGTACTAACGGAGGGGACGTCCATCAGCCCCAGCATTTT. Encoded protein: CASTNGGDVHQPQHF.

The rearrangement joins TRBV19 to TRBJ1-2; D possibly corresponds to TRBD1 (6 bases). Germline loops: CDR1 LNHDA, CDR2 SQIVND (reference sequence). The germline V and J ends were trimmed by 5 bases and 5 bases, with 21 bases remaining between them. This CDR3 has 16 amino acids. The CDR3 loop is CASSPRGTGSRYGYTF. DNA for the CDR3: TGTGCCAGTAGTCCAAGGGGCACAGGGTCCCGTTATGGCTACACCTTC.

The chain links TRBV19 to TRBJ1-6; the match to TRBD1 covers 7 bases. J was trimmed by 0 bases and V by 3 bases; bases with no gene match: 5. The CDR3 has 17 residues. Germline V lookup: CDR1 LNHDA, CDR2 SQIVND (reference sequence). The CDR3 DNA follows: TGTGCCAGTAGTATCCAACAGGGGAGCTCCTATAATTCACCCCTCCACTTT. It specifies CASSIQQGSSYNSPLHF. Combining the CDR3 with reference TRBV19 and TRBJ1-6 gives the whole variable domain DGGITQSPKYLFRKEGQNVTLSCEQNLNHDAMYWYRQDPGQGLRLIYYSQIVNDFQKGDIAEGYSVSREKKESFPLTVTSAQKNPTAFYLCASSIQQGSSYNSPLHFGNGTRLTVT.

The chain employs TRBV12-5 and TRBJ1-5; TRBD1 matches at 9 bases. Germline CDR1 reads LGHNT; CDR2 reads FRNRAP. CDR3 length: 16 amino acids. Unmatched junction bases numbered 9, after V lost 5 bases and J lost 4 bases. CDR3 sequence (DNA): TGTGCTAGTGGTACACTTACAGGGGGCGGGAATCAGCCCCAGCATTTT. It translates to CASGTLTGGGNQPQHF.

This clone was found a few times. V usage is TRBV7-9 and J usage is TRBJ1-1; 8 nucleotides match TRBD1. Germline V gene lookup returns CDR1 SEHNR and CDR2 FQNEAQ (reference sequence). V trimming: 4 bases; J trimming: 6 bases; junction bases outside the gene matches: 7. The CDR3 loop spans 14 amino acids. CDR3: CASSCQGAGAEAFF. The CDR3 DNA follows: TGTGCCAGCAGCTGTCAGGGGGCGGGCGCTGAAGCTTTCTTT.

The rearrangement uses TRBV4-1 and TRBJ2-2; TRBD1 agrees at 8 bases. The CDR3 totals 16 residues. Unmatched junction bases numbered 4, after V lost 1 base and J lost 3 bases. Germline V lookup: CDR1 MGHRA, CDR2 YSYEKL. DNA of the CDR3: TGCGCCAGCAGCCAAGCAGGGGGCGATGACACCGGGGAGCTGTTTTTT. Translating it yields CASSQAGGDDTGELFF.

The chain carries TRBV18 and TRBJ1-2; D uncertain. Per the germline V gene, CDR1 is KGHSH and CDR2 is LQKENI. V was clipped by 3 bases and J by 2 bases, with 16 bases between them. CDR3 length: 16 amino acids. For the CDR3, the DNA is TGTGCCAGCTCACCGCCGAATAACAGATGGAACTATGGCTACACCTTC. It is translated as CASSPPNNRWNYGYTF.

The CDR3 region has the DNA TGTGCCAGCGGTCGGCGATCGGTTGGCTACACCTTC. This encodes CASGRRSVGYTF. The V call is TRBV10-3, the J call TRBJ1-2; D gene uncertain. This CDR3 comprises 12 residues. With 10 bases removed from V and 7 bases from J, the gap between germline ends came to 16 bases. In germline, CDR1 is ENHRY, CDR2 SYGVKD.

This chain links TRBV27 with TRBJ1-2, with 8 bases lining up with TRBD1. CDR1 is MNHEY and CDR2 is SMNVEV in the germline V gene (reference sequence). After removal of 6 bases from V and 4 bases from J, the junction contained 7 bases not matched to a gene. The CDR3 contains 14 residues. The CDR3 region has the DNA TGTGCCAGCAGGGACATTGACAGGGGCTATGGCTACACCTTC. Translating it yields CASRDIDRGYGYTF.

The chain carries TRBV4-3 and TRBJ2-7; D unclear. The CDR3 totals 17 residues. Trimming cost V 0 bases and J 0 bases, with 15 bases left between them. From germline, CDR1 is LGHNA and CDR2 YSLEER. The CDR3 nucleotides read TGCGCCAGCAGCCAAGATGGTAGGCCTAGGAGCTCCTACGAGCAGTACTTC. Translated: CASSQDGRPRSSYEQYF.

This chain's CDR3 is CASSYEGGRDSPLHF. The CDR3 region has the DNA TGTGCCAGCAGTTACGAAGGGGGAAGGGATTCACCCCTCCACTTT. The rearrangement joins TRBV6-5 to TRBJ1-6; D possibly corresponds to TRBD1 (6 bases). The V gene lost 2 bases and the J gene lost 8 bases, with 13 bases spanning the gap. Germline assignment: CDR1 MNHEY and CDR2 SVGAGI. This CDR3 spans 15 amino acids.

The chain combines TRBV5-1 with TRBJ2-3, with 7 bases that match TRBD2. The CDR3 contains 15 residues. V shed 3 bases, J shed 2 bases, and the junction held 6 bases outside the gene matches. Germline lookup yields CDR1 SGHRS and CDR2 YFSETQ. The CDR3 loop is CASSWEGGYTDTQYF. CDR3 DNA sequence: TGCGCCAGCAGCTGGGAGGGAGGGTACACAGATACGCAGTATTTT.

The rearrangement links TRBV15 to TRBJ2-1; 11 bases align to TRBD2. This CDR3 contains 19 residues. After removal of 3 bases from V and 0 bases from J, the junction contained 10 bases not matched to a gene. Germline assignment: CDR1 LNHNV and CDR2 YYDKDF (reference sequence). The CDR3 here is CATSRVAGGRDSSYNEQFF. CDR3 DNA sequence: TGTGCCACCAGCAGGGTAGCGGGGGGGAGGGACAGCTCCTACAATGAGCAGTTCTTC.

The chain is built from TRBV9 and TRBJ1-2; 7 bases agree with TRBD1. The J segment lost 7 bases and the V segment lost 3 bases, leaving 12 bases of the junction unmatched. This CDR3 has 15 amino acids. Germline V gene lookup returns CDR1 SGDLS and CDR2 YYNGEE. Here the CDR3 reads CASSARQGRRSGYTF. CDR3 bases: TGTGCCAGCAGCGCCCGACAGGGCCGGCGAAGTGGCTACACCTTC.

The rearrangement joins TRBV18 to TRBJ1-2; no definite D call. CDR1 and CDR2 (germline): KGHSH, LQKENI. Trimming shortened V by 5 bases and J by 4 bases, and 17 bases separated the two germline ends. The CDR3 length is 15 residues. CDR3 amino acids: CASSTGHAGGYGYTF. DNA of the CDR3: TGTGCCAGCTCAACTGGGCATGCGGGCGGCTATGGCTACACCTTC.

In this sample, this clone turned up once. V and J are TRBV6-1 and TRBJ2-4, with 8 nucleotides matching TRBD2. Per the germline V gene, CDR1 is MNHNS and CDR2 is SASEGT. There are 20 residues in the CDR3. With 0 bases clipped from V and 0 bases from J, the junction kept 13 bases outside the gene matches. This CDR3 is CASSEAGAGVTLIAKNIQYF. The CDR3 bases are TGTGCCAGCAGTGAAGCTGGAGCGGGGGTTACACTTATAGCCAAAAACATTCAGTACTTC.

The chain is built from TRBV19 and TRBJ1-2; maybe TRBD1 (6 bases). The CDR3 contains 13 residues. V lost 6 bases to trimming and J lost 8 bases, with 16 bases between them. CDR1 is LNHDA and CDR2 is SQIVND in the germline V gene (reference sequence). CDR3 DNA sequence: TGTGCCAGTAGCAGCACAACAGGGAAAGGCTACACCTTC. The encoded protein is CASSSTTGKGYTF.

The CDR3 loop is CASSQVGEARENIQYF. CDR3 DNA: TGTGCCAGCAGCCAAGTGGGGGAGGCTAGGGAAAACATTCAGTACTTC. This chain connects TRBV4-2 to TRBJ2-4; D perhaps matches TRBD2 (6 bases). Trimming took 1 base from V and 5 from J, leaving 15 bases between them. The V gene's germline CDR1 is LGHNA and CDR2 YNFKEQ. This CDR3 comprises 16 residues.

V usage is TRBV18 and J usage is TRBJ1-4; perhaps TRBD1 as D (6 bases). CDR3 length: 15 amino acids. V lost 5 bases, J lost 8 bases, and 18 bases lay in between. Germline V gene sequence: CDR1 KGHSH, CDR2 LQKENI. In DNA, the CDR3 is TGTGCCAGCTCAACGGTACAGGGTTATAGAGAAAAACTGTTTTTT. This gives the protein CASSTVQGYREKLFF. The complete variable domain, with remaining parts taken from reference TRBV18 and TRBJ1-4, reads NAGVMQNPRHLVRRRGQEARLRCSPMKGHSHVYWYRQLPEEGLKFMVYLQKENIIDESGMPKERFSAEFPKEGPSILRIQQVVRGDSAAYFCASSTVQGYREKLFFGSGTQLSVL.